This T cell receptor beta chain appears in the sequencing data of a study of post-analysis software for immune sequencing data. For the study at large: Relapsing-remitting, secondary progressive and progressive-relapsing courses of multiple sclerosis were included.

This clonotype came up a few times. Its matching antigen is unknown. Study-level points and caveats: Controls showed lower frequencies than patients for 4 or 5 TRBV segments, and TRBV5-6, TRBV5-1 and TRBV20-1 were among these. Relative to controls, patients with multiple sclerosis showed significantly lower normalized Chao1 diversity.

The authors incorporated unique molecular identifiers into the TCR beta cDNA libraries. TCRdb re-called the PCR reads through MiXCR, storing one row per CDR3 protein. The top ten hold around 15% of the sample, which has about 400,000 distinct CDR3 sequences, less than 40% seen once. The V gene end was trimmed by 6 bases and the J gene end by 0 bases; junction bases not matched to a gene: 5. This CDR3 contains 15 residues. Germline V gene lookup returns CDR1 SGHTA and CDR2 FQGNSA. The sequenced sample was blood. The receptor's source is a girl aged 5-17 years with multiple sclerosis. The rearrangement links TRBV7-2 to TRBJ2-3; TRBD1 matches at 8 bases. The CDR3 coding sequence is TGTGCCAGCAGGCAGGGGGCGCGAAGCACAGATACGCAGTATTTT. Translation: CASRQGARSTDTQYF.